Sequencing of this TCR beta chain was carried out in a study of blood T cell repertoires in COVID-19. Across the whole study: Specimens from acute and convalescent COVID-19 originated in the United States, Italy and Spain.

The table came from immunoSEQ multiplex PCR; TCRdb's copy has only in-frame clones and leaves some out. The data hold about 270,000 clones, with approximately 89% observed a single time. The ends lost 4 bases at V and 3 bases at J; junction bases unmatched: 3. The CDR3 is 13 residues long. Germline-derived CDR1 and CDR2 are SGHRS and YFSETQ. The J gene is TRBJ1-1, the V gene TRBV5-1; 7 bases agree with TRBD1. Sample: PBMCs or T cells enriched from blood (not recorded which). This receptor was taken from a middle-aged man who had been exposed to COVID-19. The CDR3 sequence is CASSGDRDTEAFF. CDR3 DNA sequence: TGCGCCAGCAGCGGGGACAGAGACACTGAAGCTTTCTTT.